This entry is about one T cell receptor (beta chain). The sample comes from a study of CD8 T cells in Susac syndrome. Random hexamers were used to reverse transcribe an amount of about 0.45 to 1 ug RNA. TCRdb used MiXCR to reprocess the immunoSEQ multiplex PCR reads, holding one entry per CDR3 protein. The table lists about 73,000 distinct CDR3 sequences, 85% to 95% of them singletons. Germline loops: CDR1 SQVTM, CDR2 ANQGSEA. V dropped 5 bases and J dropped 3 bases, with 11 bases sitting between them. CDR3 size: 12 residues. This chain uses TRBV29-1 with TRBJ2-7; TRBD2 might be the D (6 bases). The sample taken for sequencing was CD8+ T cells from PBMCs. This clonotype originated in a human donor with multiple sclerosis. DNA of the CDR3: TGCAGCGTTAGGGAGGATGGCTACGAGCAGTACTTC. It is translated as CSVREDGYEQYF.